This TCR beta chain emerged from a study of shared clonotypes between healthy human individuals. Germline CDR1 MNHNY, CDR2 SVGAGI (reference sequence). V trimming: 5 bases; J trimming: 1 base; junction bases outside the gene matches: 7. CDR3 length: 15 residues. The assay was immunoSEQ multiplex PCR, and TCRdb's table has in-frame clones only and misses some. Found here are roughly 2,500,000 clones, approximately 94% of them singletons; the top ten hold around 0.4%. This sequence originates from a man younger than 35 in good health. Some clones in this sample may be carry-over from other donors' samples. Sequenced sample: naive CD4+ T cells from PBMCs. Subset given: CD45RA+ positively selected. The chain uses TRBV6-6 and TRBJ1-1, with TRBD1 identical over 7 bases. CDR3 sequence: CASSPTGTANTEAFF. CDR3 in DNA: TGTGCCAGCAGTCCAACCGGGACAGCGAACACTGAAGCTTTCTTT.